Listed below are T cell receptor beta chains from one sample, sequenced in a study of blood T cell repertoires in COVID-19. Sequencing used immunoSEQ multiplex PCR; TCRdb keeps in-frame clones, though not all of them. The data show under 200,000 clones, approximately 84% seen once. The source material was PBMCs or T cells enriched from blood (not recorded which). The receptors come from a woman aged 45-65 years who had recovered from COVID-19. Both conserved end residues are part of each CDR3. The D gene is left open where the match is weak. Not all rows give a size; the values are once, few, many and, for expanded clones, a class.

TRBD1	once	TRBV6-5	TRBJ2-7	CASSYMRTGAVYEQYF	TGTGCCAGCAGTTACATGAGGACAGGGGCCGTCTACGAGCAGTACTTC
NA	NA	TRBV28	TRBJ2-1	CTLKRGGSYNEQFF	TGTACCCTCAAGAGGGGAGGTTCCTACAATGAGCAGTTCTTC
TRBD1	NA	TRBV3-1/TRBV3-2	TRBJ2-2	CASSQTGGLGDTGELFF	TGTGCCAGCAGCCAAACAGGGGGGTTGGGGGACACCGGGGAGCTGTTTTTT
NA	once	TRBV28	TRBJ1-1	CASSWVPTDRAEAFF	TGTGCCAGCAGTTGGGTCCCCACTGATCGAGCGGAAGCTTTCTTT
NA	few	TRBV5-1	TRBJ2-7	CASSLSGGARYEQYF	TGCGCCAGCAGCTTGAGTGGCGGGGCCCGCTACGAGCAGTACTTC
NA	NA	TRBV21-1	TRBJ2-1	CASSKRGNCNEQFF	TGTGCCAGCAGCAAGCGGGGTAACTGCAATGAGCAGTTCTTC
TRBD2	NA	TRBV9	TRBJ2-2	CASSGGAGGNTGELFF	TGTGCCAGCAGCGGAGGAGCGGGAGGGAACACCGGGGAGCTGTTTTTT
NA	NA	TRBV4-3	TRBJ2-3	CASSQRDTIFTDTQYF	TGCGCCAGCAGCCAACGGGACACAATATTCACAGATACGCAGTATTTT
NA	NA	TRBV19	TRBJ2-7	CASSIGGTYYEQYF	TGTGCCAGTAGTATAGGTGGGACTTACTACGAGCAGTACTTC
NA	NA	TRBV10-3	TRBJ1-1	CAIIEGRGDLSNTEAFF	TGTGCCATCATTGAGGGGCGGGGGGACTTATCGAACACTGAAGCTTTCTTT
NA	NA	TRBV7-2	TRBJ1-2	CASSLGGVGQTYGYTF	TGTGCCAGCAGCTTAGGCGGGGTTGGTCAAACCTATGGCTACACCTTC
TRBD1	NA	TRBV5-1	TRBJ1-4	CASSLGVLVRQGNEKLFF	TGCGCCAGCAGCTTGGGGGTCTTGGTCCGACAGGGGAATGAAAAACTGTTTTTT
TRBD2	once	TRBV24-1	TRBJ2-1	CATSELGTSGSWEQFF	TGTGCCACCAGTGAACTCGGGACTAGCGGGAGTTGGGAGCAGTTCTTC
NA	NA	TRBV6-5	TRBJ1-6	CASSSRAGNSPLHF	TGTGCCAGCAGTTCGAGAGCGGGGAATTCACCCCTCCACTTT
NA	few	TRBV2	TRBJ1-5	CASSEVRGNQPQHF	TGTGCCAGCAGTGAGGTCAGGGGCAATCAGCCCCAGCATTTT
TRBD1	NA	TRBV5-6	TRBJ1-2	CASSLVSGTGAYGYTF	TGTGCCAGCAGCTTGGTGAGCGGGACAGGTGCCTATGGCTACACCTTC
TRBD2	NA	TRBV10-2	TRBJ2-1	CASSSPGTSGRSPFF	TGCGCCAGCAGTTCACCCGGGACTAGCGGGAGGAGTCCGTTCTTC
TRBD1	NA	TRBV5-1	TRBJ2-1	CASSAGDRDYNNEQFF	TGCGCCAGCAGCGCGGGGGACAGGGACTATAACAATGAGCAGTTCTTC
NA	NA	TRBV13	TRBJ2-7	CASSYADREQYF	TGTGCCAGCAGCTACGCCGACAGGGAGCAGTACTTC
NA	NA	TRBV6-2/TRBV6-3	TRBJ1-5	CASNPQGSQPQHF	TGTGCCAGCAACCCACAGGGATCGCAGCCCCAGCATTTT
TRBD2	NA	TRBV11-2	TRBJ2-3	CASSTGTRGTDTQYF	TGTGCCAGCAGCACAGGGACTAGAGGTACAGATACGCAGTATTTT
NA	NA	TRBV3-1/TRBV3-2	TRBJ2-2	CASSRSPQVLGPTGELFF	TGTGCCAGCAGCCGAAGTCCGCAGGTTTTGGGGCCTACCGGGGAGCTGTTTTTT